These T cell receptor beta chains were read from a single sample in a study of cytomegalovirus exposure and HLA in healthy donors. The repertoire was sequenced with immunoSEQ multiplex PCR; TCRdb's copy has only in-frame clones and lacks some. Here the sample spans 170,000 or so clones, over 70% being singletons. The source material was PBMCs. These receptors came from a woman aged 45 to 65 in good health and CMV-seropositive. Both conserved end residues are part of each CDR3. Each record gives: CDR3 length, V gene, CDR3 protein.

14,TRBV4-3,CASSLMTGLNGYTF
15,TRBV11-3,CASSFRTGVRETQYF
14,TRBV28,CASSAVGVKNRQYF
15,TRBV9,CASSVAGTGGTEAFF
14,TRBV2,CASNWASGYNEQFF
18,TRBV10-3,CAISEIEGFKRGGDEQYF
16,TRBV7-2,CASSHLEGWGLPEAFF
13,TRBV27,CASSLNRYNEQFF
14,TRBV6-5,CASSYPTTGHGYTF
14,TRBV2,CASTREGLSDTQYF
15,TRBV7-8,CASSFDPRTSSEQFF
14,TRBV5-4,CASSWGGTNEKLFF
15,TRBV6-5,CASSSQGDNGYGYTF
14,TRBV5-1,CASSLSRGSETQYF
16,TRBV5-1,CASSLEGPGRTDTQYF
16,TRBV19,CASSISGTGKNTEAFF
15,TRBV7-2,CASSLEGSPTGELFF
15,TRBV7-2,CASSDPSGAQETQYF
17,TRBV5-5,CASSLGAGASGANVLTF
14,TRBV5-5,CASTPPLDRAEQYF
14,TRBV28,CASSFPTGTGELFF
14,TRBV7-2,CASSRQGEGQPQHF
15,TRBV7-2,CASSLVAGGTGELFF
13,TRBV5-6,CASMDRGPYEQYF
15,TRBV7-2,CASSPNLGQGNGYTF
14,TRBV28,CASSLWGGDYGYTF
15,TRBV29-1,CSVEGFEQMNTEAFF
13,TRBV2,CASSATEVGEQFF
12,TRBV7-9,CASARENYGYTF
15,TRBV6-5,CASSYHPGGVYEQYF
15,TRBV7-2,CASSSQGAHSNEQYF
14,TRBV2,CASSDGTGASPLHF
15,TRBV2,CASSEERSYNEKLFF
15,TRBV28,CASSLSGRVDTEAFF
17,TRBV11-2,CASSLDRVAPSTDTQYF
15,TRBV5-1,CASSFLSGRADTQYF
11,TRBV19,CASRIGDEQYF
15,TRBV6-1,CASSRRGTAQETQYF
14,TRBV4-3,CASSQEEDRQPQHF
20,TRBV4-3,CASSHVPFWDRGPGSTEAFF